This T cell receptor (beta chain) comes out of a study of tumor-infiltrating lymphocytes in localized non-small cell lung cancer. The CDR3 runs to 17 residues. CDR1 and CDR2 (germline): LGHNA, YNFKEQ. V was shortened by 2 bases and J by 3 bases, with 17 bases between the two germline ends. This clone has a single count. Assay: immunoSEQ multiplex PCR; the TCRdb copy retains only in-frame clones and omits some. In the table there are some 5,000 clones, approximately 72% of which are singletons. The chain links TRBV4-2 to TRBJ2-4, with TRBD2 as a possible D gene (5 bases). Sequenced: lung tumor tissue. The receptor was derived from a human donor with non-small cell lung cancer. This CDR3 is CASSQNPQPGGKNIQYF. Here the CDR3 DNA reads TGTGCCAGCAGCCAAAACCCGCAACCCGGAGGCAAAAACATTCAGTACTTC.